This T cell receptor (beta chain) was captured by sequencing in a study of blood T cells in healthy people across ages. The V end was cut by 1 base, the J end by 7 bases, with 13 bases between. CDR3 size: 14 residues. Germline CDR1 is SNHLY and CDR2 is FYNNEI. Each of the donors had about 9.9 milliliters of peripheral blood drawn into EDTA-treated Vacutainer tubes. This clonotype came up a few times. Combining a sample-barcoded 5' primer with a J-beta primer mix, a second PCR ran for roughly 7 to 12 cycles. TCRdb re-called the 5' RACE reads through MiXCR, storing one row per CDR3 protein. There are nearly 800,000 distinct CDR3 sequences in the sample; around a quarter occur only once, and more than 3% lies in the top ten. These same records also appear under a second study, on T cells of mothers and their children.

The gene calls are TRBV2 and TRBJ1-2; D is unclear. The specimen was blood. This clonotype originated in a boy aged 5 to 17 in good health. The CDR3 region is CASSEESGGAGYTF. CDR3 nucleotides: TGTGCCAGCAGTGAAGAGAGCGGAGGAGCTGGCTACACCTTC.